The T cell receptor beta chain described here comes from a study of blood T cells in healthy people across ages. Overall study findings and caveats: PBMCs left unsorted prevented a conclusive naive versus antigen-experienced comparison.

Together with a sample-barcoded 5' primer, a J-beta primer mix was included in a second PCR lasting about 7 to 11 cycles. From the 5' RACE reads, TCRdb called clonotypes with MiXCR, one entry per CDR3 protein. The table includes 800,000 to 1,000,000 distinct CDR3 sequences, roughly 50% detected once. Germline CDR1 SGHTA, CDR2 FQGTGA. The CDR3 has 16 amino acids. V was shortened by 2 bases and J by 2 bases, with 13 bases between the two germline ends. A note on this clonotype: Its target is unknown.

This chain connects TRBV7-3 to TRBJ2-1; possible D gene TRBD1, 6 bases. The specimen sequenced was blood. This clonotype was sampled from a man aged 30-40 years in good health. CDR3 region: CASSLGQGLAYNEQFF. The CDR3 coding sequence is TGTGCCAGCAGCTTAGGGCAGGGGTTAGCCTACAATGAGCAGTTCTTC.